This T cell receptor (beta chain) stems from a study of cytomegalovirus exposure and HLA in healthy donors. The PCR had 60 Vbeta and 13 Jbeta primers. Some clones are missing from TCRdb's copy, which holds only in-frame ones; the method was immunoSEQ multiplex PCR. The top ten clones hold 4.5% to 7% of a sample with approximately 72,000 clones, 78% of them seen once. This clone was recorded only once. Its antigen is currently unknown. The V end lost 0 bases, the J end lost 2 bases, and 11 bases lay between the germline ends. The CDR3 sequence is 16 residues long. Germline-derived CDR1 and CDR2 are SGHDT and YYEEEE. The study's findings and limits: When analyzed later, the rates of TCR association showed variation by HLA locus, with DRB1 the most and HLA-C the fewest. Later analysis suggested links between common viral pathogens and several top significant clusters. Sequencing likely generated an artifact that appeared as a cluster of highly shared sequence variants. A prior analysis recorded that most TCR beta V segments were productive about 87% or about 30% of the time.

The chain recombines TRBV5-6 with TRBJ2-2; possibly TRBD1 for D (5 bases). This TCR was recovered from a male donor in good health and CMV-seropositive. Material for sequencing was PBMCs. CDR3 residues: CASSLVVTENTGELFF. The CDR3 bases are TGTGCCAGCAGCTTGGTCGTGACAGAAAACACCGGGGAGCTGTTTTTT.